The entry that follows covers one T cell receptor beta chain sequence. Its target is unknown. The CDR3 is 15 residues long. Germline-derived CDR1 and CDR2 are SEHNR and FQNEAQ (reference sequence). Trimming removed 5 bases from V and 8 bases from J; junction bases left unmatched: 11. A second 7 to 11 cycle PCR used barcoded and J-beta primers. TCRdb independently ran MiXCR on the 5' RACE reads; one entry per CDR3 protein. The table records about 1.6 million distinct CDR3 sequences, roughly 30% of them present only once. The sample originates from a study of blood T cells in healthy people across ages. Study conclusions and caveats: Naive CD4+ cell counts and diversity both ran higher in long-lived than in aged donors. Without sorted subsets, naive and antigen-experienced compartments could not be conclusively compared.

The TCR was taken from a woman aged 25 to 39 in good health. The chain carries TRBV7-9 and TRBJ2-1, with 8 nucleotides matching TRBD2. The sequenced sample consisted of blood. CDR3 region: CASSGGGPRLHEQFF. For the CDR3, the DNA is TGTGCCAGCAGCGGCGGGGGGCCCCGGTTGCATGAGCAGTTCTTC.